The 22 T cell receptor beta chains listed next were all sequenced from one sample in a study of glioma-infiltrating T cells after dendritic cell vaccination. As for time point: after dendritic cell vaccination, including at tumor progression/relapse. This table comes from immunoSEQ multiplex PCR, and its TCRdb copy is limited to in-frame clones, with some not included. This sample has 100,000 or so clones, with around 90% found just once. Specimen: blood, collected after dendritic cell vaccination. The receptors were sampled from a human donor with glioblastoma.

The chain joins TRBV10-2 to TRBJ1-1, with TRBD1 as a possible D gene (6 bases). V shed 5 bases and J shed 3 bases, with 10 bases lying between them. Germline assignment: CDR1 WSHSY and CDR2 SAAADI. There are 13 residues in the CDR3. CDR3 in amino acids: CASSRDTYTEAFF. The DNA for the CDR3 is TGCGCCAGCAGTAGGGACACCTACACTGAAGCTTTCTTT.

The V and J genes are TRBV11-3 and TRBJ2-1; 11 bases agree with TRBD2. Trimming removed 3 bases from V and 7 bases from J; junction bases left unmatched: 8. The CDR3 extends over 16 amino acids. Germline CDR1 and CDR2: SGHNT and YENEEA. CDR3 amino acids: CASSLVSGGAWNEQFF. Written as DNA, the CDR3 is TGTGCCAGCAGCTTGGTTAGCGGGGGGGCCTGGAATGAGCAGTTCTTC.

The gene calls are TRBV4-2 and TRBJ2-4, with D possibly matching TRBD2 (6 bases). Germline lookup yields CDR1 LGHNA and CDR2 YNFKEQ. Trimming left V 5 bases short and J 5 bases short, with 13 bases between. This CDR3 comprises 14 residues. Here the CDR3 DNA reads TGTGCCAGCAGCGAGTTGGGGGGTGAAAACATTCAGTACTTC. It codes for CASSELGGENIQYF.

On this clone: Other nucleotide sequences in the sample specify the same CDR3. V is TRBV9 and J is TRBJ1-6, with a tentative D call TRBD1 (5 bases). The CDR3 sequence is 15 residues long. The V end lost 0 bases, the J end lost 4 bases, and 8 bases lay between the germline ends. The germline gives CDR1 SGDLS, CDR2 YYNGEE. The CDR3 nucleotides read TGTGCCAGCAGCGTAGCCGGGGGATATAATTCACCCCTCCACTTT. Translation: CASSVAGGYNSPLHF.

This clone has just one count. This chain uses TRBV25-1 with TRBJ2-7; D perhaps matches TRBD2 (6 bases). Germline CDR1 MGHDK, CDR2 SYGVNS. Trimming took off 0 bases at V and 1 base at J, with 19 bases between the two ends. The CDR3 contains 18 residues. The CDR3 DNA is TGTGCCAGCAGTGAATATGGGGGGTCGCAGGACTTATCCTACGAGCAGTACTTC. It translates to CASSEYGGSQDLSYEQYF.

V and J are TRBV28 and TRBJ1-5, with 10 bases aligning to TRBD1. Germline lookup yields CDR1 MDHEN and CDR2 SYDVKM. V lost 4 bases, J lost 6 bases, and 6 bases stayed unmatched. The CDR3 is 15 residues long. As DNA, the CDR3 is TGTGCCAGCAGTTGGGGACAGGGGAACGTTCAGCCCCAGCATTTT. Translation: CASSWGQGNVQPQHF.

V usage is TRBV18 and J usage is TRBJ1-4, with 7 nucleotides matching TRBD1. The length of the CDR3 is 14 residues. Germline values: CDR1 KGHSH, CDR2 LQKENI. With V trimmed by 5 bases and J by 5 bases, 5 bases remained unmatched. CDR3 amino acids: CASSYRGANEKLFF. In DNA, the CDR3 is TGTGCCAGCTCATACAGGGGCGCAAATGAAAAACTGTTTTTT.

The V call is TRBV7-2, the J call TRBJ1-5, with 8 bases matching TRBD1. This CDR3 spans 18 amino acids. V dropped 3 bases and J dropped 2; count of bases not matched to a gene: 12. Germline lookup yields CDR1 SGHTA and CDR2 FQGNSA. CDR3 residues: CASSFRTGWGAGNQPQHF. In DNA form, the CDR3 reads TGTGCCAGCAGCTTCCGGACAGGGTGGGGGGCTGGCAATCAGCCCCAGCATTTT.

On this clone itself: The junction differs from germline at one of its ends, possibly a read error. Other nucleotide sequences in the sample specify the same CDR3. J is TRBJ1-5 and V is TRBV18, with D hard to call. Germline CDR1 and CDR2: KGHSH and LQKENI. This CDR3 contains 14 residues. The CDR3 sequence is CASSPDRQAQPQHF. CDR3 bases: TGTGCTAGCTCACCAGACCGGCAGGCCCAGCCCCAGCATTTT.

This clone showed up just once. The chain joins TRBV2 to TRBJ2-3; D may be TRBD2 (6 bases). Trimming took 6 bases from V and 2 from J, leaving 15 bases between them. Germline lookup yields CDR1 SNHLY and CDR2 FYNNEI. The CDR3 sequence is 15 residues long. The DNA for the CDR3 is TGTGCCAGCAGCCCCAAGGGACTGGACACAGATACGCAGTATTTT. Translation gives CASSPKGLDTDTQYF.

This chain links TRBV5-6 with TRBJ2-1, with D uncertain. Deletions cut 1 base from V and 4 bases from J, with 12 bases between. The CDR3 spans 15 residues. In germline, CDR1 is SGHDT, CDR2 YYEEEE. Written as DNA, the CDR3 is TGTGCCAGCAGCTTGTACACCCAGGATTACAATGAGCAGTTCTTC. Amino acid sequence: CASSLYTQDYNEQFF.

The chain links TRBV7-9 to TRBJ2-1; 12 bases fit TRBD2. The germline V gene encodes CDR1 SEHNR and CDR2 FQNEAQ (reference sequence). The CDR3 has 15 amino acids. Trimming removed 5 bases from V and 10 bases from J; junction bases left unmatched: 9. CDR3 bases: TGTGCCAGCAGCCCTAGACTAGCGGGAGTGAAGGAGCAGTTCTTC. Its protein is CASSPRLAGVKEQFF.

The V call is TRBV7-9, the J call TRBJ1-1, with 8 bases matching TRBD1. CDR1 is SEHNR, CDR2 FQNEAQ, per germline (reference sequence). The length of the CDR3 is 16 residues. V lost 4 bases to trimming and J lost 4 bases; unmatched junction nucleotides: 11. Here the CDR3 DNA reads TGTGCCAGCAGCTCTTCGGACAGGGTCGGGGGCACTGAAGCTTTCTTT. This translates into CASSSSDRVGGTEAFF.

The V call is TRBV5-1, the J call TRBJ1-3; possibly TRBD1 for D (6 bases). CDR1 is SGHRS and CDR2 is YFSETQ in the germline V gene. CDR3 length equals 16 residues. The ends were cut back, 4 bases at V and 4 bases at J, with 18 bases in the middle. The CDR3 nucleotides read TGCGCCAGCAGCCTTTCGGTTGGACAGTCCGGAAACACCATATATTTT. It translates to CASSLSVGQSGNTIYF. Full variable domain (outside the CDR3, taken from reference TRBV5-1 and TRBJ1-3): KAGVTQTPRYLIKTRGQQVTLSCSPISGHRSVSWYQQTPGQGLQFLFEYFSETQRNKGNFPGRFSGRQFSNSRSEMNVSTLELGDSALYLCASSLSVGQSGNTIYFGEGSWLTVV.

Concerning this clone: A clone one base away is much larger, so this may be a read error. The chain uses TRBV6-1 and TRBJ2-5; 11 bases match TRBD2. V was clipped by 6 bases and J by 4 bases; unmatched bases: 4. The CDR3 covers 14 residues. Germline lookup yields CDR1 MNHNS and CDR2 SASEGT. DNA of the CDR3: TGTGCCAGCAGCCCCGGACTAGCGGGAGAGACCCAGTACTTC. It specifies CASSPGLAGETQYF.

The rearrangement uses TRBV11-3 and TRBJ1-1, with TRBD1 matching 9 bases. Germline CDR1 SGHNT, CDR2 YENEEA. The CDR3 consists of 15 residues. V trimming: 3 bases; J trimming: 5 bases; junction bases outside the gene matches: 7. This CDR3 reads CASSLVTGGRTEAFF. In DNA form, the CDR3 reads TGTGCCAGCAGCTTGGTGACAGGGGGGAGGACTGAAGCTTTCTTT.

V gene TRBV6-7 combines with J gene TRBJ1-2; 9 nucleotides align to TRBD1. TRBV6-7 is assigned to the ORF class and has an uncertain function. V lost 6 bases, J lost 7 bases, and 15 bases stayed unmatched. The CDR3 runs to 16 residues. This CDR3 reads CASSQDRDRVSSGYTF. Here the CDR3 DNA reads TGTGCCAGCAGCCAAGACCGGGACAGGGTAAGTAGTGGCTACACCTTC.

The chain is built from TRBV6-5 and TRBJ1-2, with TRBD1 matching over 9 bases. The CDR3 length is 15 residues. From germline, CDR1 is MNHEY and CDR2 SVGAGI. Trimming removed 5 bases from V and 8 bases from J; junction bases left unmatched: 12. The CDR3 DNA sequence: TGTGCCAGCAGTATACCGGGACAGGGTCTTCGGGGCTACACCTTC. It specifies CASSIPGQGLRGYTF.

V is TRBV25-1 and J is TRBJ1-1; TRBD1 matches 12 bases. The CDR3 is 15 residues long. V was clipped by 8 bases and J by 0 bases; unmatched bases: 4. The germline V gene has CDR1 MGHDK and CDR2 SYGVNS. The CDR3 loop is CASGTGGVMNTEAFF. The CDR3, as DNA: TGTGCCAGCGGGACAGGGGGCGTCATGAACACTGAAGCTTTCTTT.

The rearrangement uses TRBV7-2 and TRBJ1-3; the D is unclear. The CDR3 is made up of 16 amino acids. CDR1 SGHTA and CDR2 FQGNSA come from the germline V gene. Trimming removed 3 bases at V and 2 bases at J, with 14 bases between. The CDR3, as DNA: TGTGCCAGCAGCTTGACCCTCGACTTAACTGGAAACACCATATATTTT. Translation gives CASSLTLDLTGNTIYF.

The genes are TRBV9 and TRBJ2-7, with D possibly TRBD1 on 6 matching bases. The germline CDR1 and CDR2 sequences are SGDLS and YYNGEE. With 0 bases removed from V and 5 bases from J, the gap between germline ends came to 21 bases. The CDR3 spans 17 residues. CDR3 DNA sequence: TGTGCCAGCAGCGTAGATATCGGGGACACCCTTGGGGACGAGCAGTACTTC. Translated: CASSVDIGDTLGDEQYF.

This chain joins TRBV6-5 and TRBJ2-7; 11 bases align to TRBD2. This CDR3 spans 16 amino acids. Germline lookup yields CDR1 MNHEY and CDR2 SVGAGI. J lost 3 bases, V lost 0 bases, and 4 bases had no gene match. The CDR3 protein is CASSYSGGTSGYEQYF. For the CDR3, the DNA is TGTGCCAGCAGTTACTCGGGTGGGACTAGCGGCTACGAGCAGTACTTC.